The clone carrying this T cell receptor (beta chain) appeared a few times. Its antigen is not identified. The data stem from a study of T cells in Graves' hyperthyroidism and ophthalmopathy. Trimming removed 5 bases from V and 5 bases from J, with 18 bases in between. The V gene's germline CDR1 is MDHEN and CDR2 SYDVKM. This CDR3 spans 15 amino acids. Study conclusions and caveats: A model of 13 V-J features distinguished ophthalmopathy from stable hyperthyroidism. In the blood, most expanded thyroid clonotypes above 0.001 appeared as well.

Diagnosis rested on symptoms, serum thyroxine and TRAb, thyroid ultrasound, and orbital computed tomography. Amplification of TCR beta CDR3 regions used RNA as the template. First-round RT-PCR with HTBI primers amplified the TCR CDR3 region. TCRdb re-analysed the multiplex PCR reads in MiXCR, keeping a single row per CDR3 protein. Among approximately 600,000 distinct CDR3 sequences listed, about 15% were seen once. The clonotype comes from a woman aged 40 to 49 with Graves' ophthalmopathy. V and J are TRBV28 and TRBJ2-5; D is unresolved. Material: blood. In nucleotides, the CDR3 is TGTGCCAGCAGTCCCCATTCGGGCTTGGAGGAGACCCAGTACTTC. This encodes CASSPHSGLEETQYF. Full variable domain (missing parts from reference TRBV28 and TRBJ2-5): DVKVTQSSRYLVKRTGEKVFLECVQDMDHENMFWYRQDPGLGLRLIYFSYDVKMKEKGDIPEGYSVSREKKERFSLILESASTNQTSMYLCASSPHSGLEETQYFGPGTRLLVL.